This entry lists 5 T cell receptor beta chains sequenced from one sample in a study of T cell responses to AZD1222 COVID-19 vaccine (dated by TCRdb to the early 2020s). The library relied on the immunoSEQ multiplex PCR assay. TCRdb retrieved this table from immuneACCESS and kept in-frame rearrangements only. Not all clones are present; in checked studies, unresolved V genes account for under half, and no reason is known for the remainder. The sample records roughly 93,000 clones, around 89% of which are singletons. 1.6% of the sample is taken by the ten largest. According to the study, the label for this sample's time point signals: baseline before first vaccination. Sequencing used peripheral blood, obtained on day 0 of AZD1222 vaccination. Receptor source: an adult in good health.

The V and J genes are TRBV27 and TRBJ1-6, with a tentative D call TRBD1 (6 bases). Germline V gene sequence: CDR1 MNHEY, CDR2 SMNVEV (reference sequence). Deletions cut 7 bases from V and 4 bases from J, with 14 bases between. CDR3 length: 15 residues. The chain's CDR3 is CASMGGDRYNSPLHF. The CDR3 nucleotides are TGTGCCAGCATGGGGGGAGACAGGTATAATTCACCCCTCCACTTT.

The V call is TRBV3-1 (or the pseudogene TRBV3-2), the J call TRBJ1-1; TRBD1 aligns across 7 bases. Trimming took 2 bases from V and 11 from J; bases not matched to a gene: 5. Germline CDR1 is LGHDT and CDR2 is YNNKEL (reference sequence). CDR3 size: 12 residues. The CDR3 region is CASSQLEGAAFF. The CDR3 DNA reads TGTGCCAGCAGCCAATTGGAGGGGGCCGCTTTCTTT.

The J gene is TRBJ2-1, the V gene TRBV28; 9 bases are shared with TRBD2. V was clipped by 4 bases and J by 9 bases; unmatched bases: 7. There are 14 residues in the CDR3. Germline CDR1 and CDR2: MDHEN and SYDVKM. DNA of the CDR3: TGTGCCAGCAGTTCAAGCGGGGGGCCGACTGAGCAGTTCTTC. Its translation: CASSSSGGPTEQFF.

The V gene is TRBV6-1, the J gene TRBJ1-5; tentative D call: TRBD1 (5 bases). V lost 4 bases, J lost 6 bases, and 19 bases lay in between. The CDR3 runs 16 residues. Germline values: CDR1 MNHNS, CDR2 SASEGT. The CDR3: CASSAFSISGVQPQHF. CDR3 in DNA: TGTGCCAGCAGTGCGTTTAGTATTTCGGGGGTTCAGCCCCAGCATTTT.

V usage is TRBV19 and J usage is TRBJ1-1; 7 bases are shared with TRBD1. The CDR3 runs to 14 residues. Germline CDR1 LNHDA, CDR2 SQIVND (reference sequence). V lost 3 bases, J lost 7 bases, and 8 bases stayed unmatched. Here the CDR3 reads CASSIPQGWSEAFF. The DNA for the CDR3 is TGTGCCAGTAGTATTCCACAGGGGTGGAGTGAAGCTTTCTTT.